The present entry profiles one TCR beta chain with its context. Method: immunoSEQ multiplex PCR; TCRdb's copy keeps in-frame clones and lacks some. The table records roughly 42,000 clones, 89% of them present only once. The sample originates from a study of T cell changes during pregnancy in multiple sclerosis. CDR1 is SGDLS, CDR2 YYNGEE, per germline. This CDR3 has 16 residues. V was trimmed by 4 bases and J by 7 bases, leaving 20 bases between them. Sequenced material: CD4+ T cells from peripheral blood mononuclear cells, taken in the first trimester of pregnancy. The J gene is TRBJ2-2, the V gene TRBV9, with D tentatively TRBD1 (6 bases). This sequence was found in a female donor with multiple sclerosis, enrolled in a pregnancy study. CDR3: CASSKEGQGIDGELFF. DNA for the CDR3: TGTGCCAGCAGCAAAGAAGGTCAGGGGATCGACGGGGAGCTGTTTTTT.